This T cell receptor (beta chain) comes out of a study of T cells after yellow fever vaccination. Looking at the study overall: Researchers used SMART-Seq v4 Ultra Low Input to prepare fractions that had low cell numbers. Points from the study as a whole: The study noted that FACS-sorted repertoires could contain abundant clonotypes contaminating from the bulk population. The booster response re-showed most primary clones: over 95% CD4, roughly 91% CD8.

Synthesis of TCR cDNA relied on 5'RACE template switching, which attached a universal primer site and UMIs. From the 5' RACE reads, TCRdb called clonotypes with MiXCR, one entry per CDR3 protein. The table shows a few hundred thousand distinct CDR3 sequences, with approximately 10% occurring only once. This clonotype was seen repeatedly, ten times or more. Its antigen is unidentified. The CDR3 totals 16 residues. Trimming removed 6 bases from V and 5 bases from J; junction bases left unmatched: 10. The input for sequencing was CD4+ T cells sorted from PBMCs, taken 5 days after the yellow fever booster vaccination. The TCR sequence derives from a man between 18 and 35 years old who received the YFV17D yellow fever vaccine. The genes are TRBV12-3 or TRBV12-4 and TRBJ2-5; 12 nucleotides line up with TRBD2. In nucleotides, the CDR3 is TGTGCCAGCAGCCCGGGCGGGACTAGCGGGTTGGAGACCCAGTACTTC. Its protein is CASSPGGTSGLETQYF.